The 3 T cell receptor beta chains below were found in one sample sequenced in a study of regulatory T cells in long-lasting Graves disease. CDR3-region Arm-PCR and iRepertoire HTBI primers produced the TCR beta libraries. A single record per CDR3 protein comes from TCRdb applying MiXCR to the multiplex PCR reads. The sample carries 550,000 to 650,000 distinct CDR3 sequences, 15% to 20% recorded once. Time point noted: newly diagnosed GD, antithyroid drugs for less than 3 months. Preparation of the TCR library used RNA extracted from PBMCs. This sample also appeared in a second study, on T cells in Graves' hyperthyroidism and ophthalmopathy.

The sample here was peripheral blood mononuclear cells (PBMCs), taken at new diagnosis, from a patient treated with antithyroid drugs. These receptors were collected from a man aged 18 to 30 with Graves disease.

The J gene is TRBJ2-1, the V gene TRBV7-9; the D is unclear. This CDR3 is built from 12 residues. Between the trimmed V and J ends, which lost 0 bases and 9 bases, there was a span of 6 bases. Germline CDR1 and CDR2: SEHNR and FQNEAQ (reference sequence). The CDR3 nucleotides read TGTGCCAGCAGCTTAGCGGTGATTGAGCAGTTCTTC. The encoded protein is CASSLAVIEQFF. Variable domain in full (rest from reference TRBV7-9 and TRBJ2-1): DTGVSQNPRHKITKRGQNVTFRCDPISEHNRLYWYRQTLGQGPEFLTYFQNEAQLEKSRLLSDRFSAERPKGSFSTLEIQRTEQGDSAMYLCASSLAVIEQFFGPGTRLTVL.

The chain links TRBV6-2 or TRBV6-3 to TRBJ1-5, with D tentatively TRBD1 (6 bases). The CDR3 is 24 residues long. Germline CDR1 reads MNHEY; CDR2 reads SVGEGT. Trimming removed 0 bases from V and 6 bases from J, with 39 bases in between. In DNA form, the CDR3 reads TGTGCCAGCAGTTACTCGCCGGGACGGGCACCATGGGGGGGGCAGACGCGATTCGCTCAGCCCCAGCATTTT. It is translated as CASSYSPGRAPWGGQTRFAQPQHF.

This clonotype was counted between two and nine times. The rearrangement uses TRBV9 and TRBJ2-1; TRBD1 aligns across 7 bases. The germline gives CDR1 SGDLS, CDR2 YYNGEE. J lost 0 bases, V lost 3 bases, and 6 bases had no gene match. CDR3 length equals 16 residues. CDR3 in amino acids: CASSAFSGGSYNEQFF. In DNA, the CDR3 is TGTGCCAGCAGCGCCTTTTCAGGGGGCTCCTACAATGAGCAGTTCTTC.